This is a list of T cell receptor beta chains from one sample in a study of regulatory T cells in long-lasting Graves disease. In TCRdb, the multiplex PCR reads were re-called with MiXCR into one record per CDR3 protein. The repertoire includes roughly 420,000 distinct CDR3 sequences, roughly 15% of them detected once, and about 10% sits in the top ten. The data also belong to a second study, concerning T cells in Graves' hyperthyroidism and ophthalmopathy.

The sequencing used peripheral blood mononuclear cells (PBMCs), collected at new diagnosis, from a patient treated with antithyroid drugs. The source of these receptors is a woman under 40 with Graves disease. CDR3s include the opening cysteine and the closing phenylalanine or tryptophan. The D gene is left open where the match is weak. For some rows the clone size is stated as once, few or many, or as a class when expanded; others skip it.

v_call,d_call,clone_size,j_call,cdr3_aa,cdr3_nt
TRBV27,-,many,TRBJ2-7,CASSLGPQNYEQYF,TGTGCCAGCAGTTTAGGTCCCCAGAACTACGAGCAGTACTTC
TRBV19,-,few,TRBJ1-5,CASSAPEAVNQPQHF,TGTGCCAGTAGTGCCCCCGAGGCGGTCAATCAGCCCCAGCATTTT
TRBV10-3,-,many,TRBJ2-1,CAATSRLDNEQFF,TGTGCCGCCACCTCTAGACTTGACAATGAGCAGTTCTTC
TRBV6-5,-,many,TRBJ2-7,CASSYSSGPSYEQYF,TGTGCCAGCAGTTACTCCTCGGGGCCCTCCTACGAGCAGTACTTC
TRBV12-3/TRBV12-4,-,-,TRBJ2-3,CASSLILGTSTDTQYF,TGTGCCAGCAGTTTAATCCTCGGGACTAGCACAGATACGCAGTATTTT
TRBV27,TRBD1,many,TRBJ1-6,CASSLTGRSSPLHF,TGTGCCAGCAGCTTGACAGGGAGGAGCTCACCCCTCCACTTT
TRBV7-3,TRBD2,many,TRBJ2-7,CASSLASGRYEQYF,TGTGCCAGCAGCTTAGCCAGCGGGAGGTACGAGCAGTACTTC
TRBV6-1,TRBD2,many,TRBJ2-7,CAISSGMGYEQYF,TGTGCCATCTCGAGCGGGATGGGGTACGAGCAGTACTTC
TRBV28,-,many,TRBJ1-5,CASSFLGGMTNQPQHF,TGTGCCAGCAGTTTTCTAGGTGGCATGACCAATCAGCCCCAGCATTTT
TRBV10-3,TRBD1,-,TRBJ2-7,CAISDRPRGRGSYEQYF,TGTGCCATCAGTGATCGACCCAGGGGGCGAGGATCCTACGAGCAGTACTTC
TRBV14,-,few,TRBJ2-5,CASSQDRARQETQYF,TGTGCCAGCAGCCAAGATAGGGCTCGCCAAGAGACCCAGTACTTC
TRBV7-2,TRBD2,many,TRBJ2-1,CASSYSGSVSYNEQFF,TGTGCCAGCAGCTATAGCGGGAGTGTCTCCTACAATGAGCAGTTCTTC
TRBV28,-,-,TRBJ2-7,CASSRTVQFEQYF,TGTGCCAGCAGCCGAACCGTCCAATTCGAGCAGTACTTC
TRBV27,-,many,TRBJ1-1,CASSFGMTSEAFF,TGTGCCAGCAGTTTTGGTATGACAAGTGAAGCTTTCTTT
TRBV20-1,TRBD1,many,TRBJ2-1,CSALRDRGNNEQFF,TGCAGTGCTCTCCGGGACAGGGGTAACAATGAGCAGTTCTTC
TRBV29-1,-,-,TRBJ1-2,CSADLGFKNYGYTF,TGCAGCGCTGATCTGGGGTTTAAGAATTATGGCTACACCTTC
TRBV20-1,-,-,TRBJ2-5,CSAPTASRGAQYF,TGCAGTGCTCCGACTGCCTCGCGAGGAGCCCAGTACTTC
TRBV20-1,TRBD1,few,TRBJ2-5,CSAMNRGQETQYF,TGCAGTGCTATGAACAGGGGGCAAGAGACCCAGTACTTC
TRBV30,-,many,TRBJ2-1,CAWDGTTQGNEQFF,TGTGCCTGGGACGGGACAACCCAGGGCAATGAGCAGTTCTTC
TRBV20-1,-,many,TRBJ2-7,CSAPGVLGYEQYF,TGCAGTGCCCCGGGGGTCTTGGGCTACGAGCAGTACTTC
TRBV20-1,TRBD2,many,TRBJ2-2,CSAKPGLANGELFF,TGCAGTGCCAAACCGGGACTAGCTAACGGGGAGCTGTTTTTT
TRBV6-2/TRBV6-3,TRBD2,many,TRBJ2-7,CASSYGSGSGEQYF,TGTGCCAGCAGTTACGGGAGCGGGAGTGGCGAGCAGTACTTC
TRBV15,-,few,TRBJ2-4,CATSLPGENIQYF,TGTGCCACCAGTCTTCCGGGAGAAAACATTCAGTACTTC
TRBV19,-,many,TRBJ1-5,CASRVSRDSNQPQHF,TGTGCCAGTAGGGTCAGCAGGGATAGCAATCAGCCCCAGCATTTT
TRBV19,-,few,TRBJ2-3,CASNSNLGTDTQYF,TGTGCCAGTAATTCCAACCTGGGCACAGATACGCAGTATTTT
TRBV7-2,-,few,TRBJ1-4,CASSLGDLLFF,TGTGCCAGCAGCTTAGGGGACTTGCTGTTTTTT
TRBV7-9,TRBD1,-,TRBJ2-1,CASSLRTGQNYNEQFF,TGTGCCAGCAGCTTAAGAACGGGACAGAACTACAATGAGCAGTTCTTC
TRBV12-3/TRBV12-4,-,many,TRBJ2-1,CASSFSLYNEQFF,TGTGCCAGCAGTTTTAGTCTGTACAATGAGCAGTTCTTC
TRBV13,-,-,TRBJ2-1,CASRRGIASSYNEQFF,TGTGCCAGCAGACGCGGGATTGCCAGCTCCTACAATGAGCAGTTCTTC
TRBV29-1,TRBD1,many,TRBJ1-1,CSERTGAGTEAFF,TGCAGCGAGAGGACAGGGGCTGGCACTGAAGCTTTCTTT
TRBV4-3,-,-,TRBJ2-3,CASSQARGWSTDTQYF,TGCGCCAGCAGCCAAGCCAGGGGTTGGAGCACAGATACGCAGTATTTT
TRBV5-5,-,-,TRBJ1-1,CASSFNMGTVGITEAFF,TGTGCCAGCAGCTTCAACATGGGGACGGTCGGGATCACTGAAGCTTTCTTT
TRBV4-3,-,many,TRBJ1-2,CASSQDLGGYGYTF,TGCGCCAGCAGCCAAGATCTAGGGGGCTATGGCTACACCTTC
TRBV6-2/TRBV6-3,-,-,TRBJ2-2,CASRTRGELFF,TGTGCCAGCAGGACCAGGGGGGAGCTGTTTTTT
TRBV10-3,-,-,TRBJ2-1,CAISDTEGGYNEQFF,TGTGCCATCAGTGACACAGAGGGAGGCTACAATGAGCAGTTCTTC
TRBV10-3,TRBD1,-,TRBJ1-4,CATREGALIEKLFF,TGTGCCACCAGGGAGGGGGCCTTGATTGAAAAACTGTTTTTT
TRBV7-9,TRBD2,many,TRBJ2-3,CASSTSGSSTDTQYF,TGTGCCAGCAGCACTAGCGGGAGTTCAACAGATACGCAGTATTTT
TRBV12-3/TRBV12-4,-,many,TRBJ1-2,CASSLGGTDYGYTF,TGTGCCAGCAGTTTAGGGGGGACGGACTATGGCTACACCTTC
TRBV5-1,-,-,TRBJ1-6,CASSAGENNSPLHF,TGCGCCAGCAGCGCAGGAGAAAATAATTCACCCCTCCACTTT
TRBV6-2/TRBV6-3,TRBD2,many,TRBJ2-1,CASSPASGRASFF,TGTGCCAGCAGTCCGGCTAGCGGGAGGGCGTCGTTCTTC
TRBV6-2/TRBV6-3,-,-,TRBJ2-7,CASSYSGSSSYEQYF,TGTGCCAGCAGTTACTCGGGATCAAGCTCCTACGAGCAGTACTTC
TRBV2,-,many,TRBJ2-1,CASRLQGQNNEQFF,TGTGCCAGCAGGCTTCAGGGACAAAACAATGAGCAGTTCTTC